These 4 T cell receptor beta chains were sequenced from one sample in a study of PD-L1 blockade in urothelial cancer. TCRdb keeps only in-frame clones here, not all; method: immunoSEQ multiplex PCR. The repertoire consists of tens of thousands of clones, with 79% occurring once and the leading ten covering roughly 10%. Time point specified: pretreatment peripheral blood. The sample consisted of PBMCs, taken around atezolizumab (anti-PD-L1) treatment. The receptors shown here come from a man in his 70s with urothelial cancer.

Regarding this clone: Relative to the germline gene, one junction end is altered; a read error may explain this. The chain carries TRBV7-7 and TRBJ2-1; TRBD2 might be the D (6 bases). The CDR3 extends over 15 amino acids. CDR1 is SSHAT, CDR2 FNYEAQ, per germline (reference sequence). CDR3 sequence: CASSLRSGVYNEQFF. The CDR3 bases are TGTGCTAGCAGCTTAAGGTCGGGGGTCTACAATGAGCAGTTCTTC.

A word on this clone: Within the sample, other DNA sequences also encode this same CDR3. The chain has TRBV10-3 and TRBJ2-1; 13 bases line up with TRBD2. The CDR3 consists of 15 residues. The J segment lost 7 bases and the V segment lost 6 bases, leaving 6 bases of the junction unmatched. In germline, CDR1 is ENHRY, CDR2 SYGVKD. DNA of the CDR3: TGTGCCATCAGCCCGACTAGCGGGAGGACAAATGAGCAGTTCTTC. It translates to CAISPTSGRTNEQFF.

This clone was seen only once. J is TRBJ1-4 and V is TRBV27; maybe TRBD1 (6 bases). Germline assignment: CDR1 MNHEY and CDR2 SMNVEV (reference sequence). Trimming took off 4 bases at V and 8 bases at J, with 17 bases between the two ends. The CDR3 has 15 amino acids. CDR3 amino acids: CASSSAGAGREKLFF. CDR3 coding DNA: TGTGCCAGCAGTTCTGCGGGGGCAGGCCGAGAAAAACTGTTTTTT. Supplemented by reference TRBV27 and TRBJ1-4, the full variable domain reads EAQVTQNPRYLITVTGKKLTVTCSQNMNHEYMSWYRQDPGLGLRQIYYSMNVEVTDKGDVPEGYKVSRKEKRNFPLILESPSPNQTSLYFCASSSAGAGREKLFFGSGTQLSVL.

This clone has only one observation. This chain links TRBV18 with TRBJ2-4, with TRBD1 identical over 9 bases. The CDR3 consists of 19 residues. Germline-derived CDR1 and CDR2 are KGHSH and LQKENI. With 3 bases clipped from V and 1 base from J, the junction kept 13 bases outside the gene matches. CDR3 nucleotide sequence: TGTGCCAGCTCACCGTTCGGGACAGGGTCTGCTCTTGCCAAAAACATTCAGTACTTC. This codes for CASSPFGTGSALAKNIQYF.